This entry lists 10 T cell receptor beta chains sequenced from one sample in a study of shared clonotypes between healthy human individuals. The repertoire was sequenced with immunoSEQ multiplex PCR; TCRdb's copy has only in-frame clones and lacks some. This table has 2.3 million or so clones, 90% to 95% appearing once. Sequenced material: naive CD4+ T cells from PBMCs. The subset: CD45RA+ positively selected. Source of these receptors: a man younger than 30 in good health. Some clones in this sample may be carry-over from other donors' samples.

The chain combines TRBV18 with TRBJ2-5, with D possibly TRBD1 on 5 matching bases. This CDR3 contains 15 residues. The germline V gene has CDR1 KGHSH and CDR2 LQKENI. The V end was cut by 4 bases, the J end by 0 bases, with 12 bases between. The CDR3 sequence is CASSRGAGYQETQYF. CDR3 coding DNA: TGTGCCAGCTCACGTGGGGCAGGGTACCAAGAGACCCAGTACTTC.

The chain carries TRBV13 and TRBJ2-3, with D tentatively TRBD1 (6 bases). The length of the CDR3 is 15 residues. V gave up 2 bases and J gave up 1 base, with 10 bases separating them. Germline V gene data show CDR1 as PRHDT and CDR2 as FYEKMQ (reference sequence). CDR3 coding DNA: TGTGCCAGCAGCTTAACAGGGTGGGGCACAGATACGCAGTATTTT. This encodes CASSLTGWGTDTQYF.

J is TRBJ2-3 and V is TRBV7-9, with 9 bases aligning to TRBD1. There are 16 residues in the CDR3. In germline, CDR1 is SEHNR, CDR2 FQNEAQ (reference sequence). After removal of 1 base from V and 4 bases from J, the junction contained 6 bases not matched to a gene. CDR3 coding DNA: TGTGCCAGCAGCTTAGGGACAGGGGTGGGGGCAGATACGCAGTATTTT. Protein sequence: CASSLGTGVGADTQYF. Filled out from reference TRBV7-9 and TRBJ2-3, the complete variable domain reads DTGVSQNPRHKITKRGQNVTFRCDPISEHNRLYWYRQTLGQGPEFLTYFQNEAQLEKSRLLSDRFSAERPKGSFSTLEIQRTEQGDSAMYLCASSLGTGVGADTQYFGPGTRLTVL.

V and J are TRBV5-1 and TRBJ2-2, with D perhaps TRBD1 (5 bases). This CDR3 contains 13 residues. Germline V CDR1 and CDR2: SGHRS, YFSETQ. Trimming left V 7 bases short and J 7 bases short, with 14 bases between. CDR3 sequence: CASGVRDNGELFF. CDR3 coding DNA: TGCGCCAGCGGAGTCAGGGATAACGGGGAGCTGTTTTTT. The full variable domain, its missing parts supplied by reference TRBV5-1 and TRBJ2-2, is KAGVTQTPRYLIKTRGQQVTLSCSPISGHRSVSWYQQTPGQGLQFLFEYFSETQRNKGNFPGRFSGRQFSNSRSEMNVSTLELGDSALYLCASGVRDNGELFFGEGSRLTVL.

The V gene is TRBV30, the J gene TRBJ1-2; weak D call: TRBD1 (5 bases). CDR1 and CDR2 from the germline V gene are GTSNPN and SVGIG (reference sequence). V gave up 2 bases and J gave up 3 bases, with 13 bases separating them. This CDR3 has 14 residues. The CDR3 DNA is TGTGCCTGGAGTATCCTCGGGGCGGACTATGGCTACACCTTC. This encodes CAWSILGADYGYTF.

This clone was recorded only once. The CDR3 region has the DNA TGTGCCAGCAGCTTATTGAGCGGAGCGACCGGGGAGCTGTTTTTT. Translating gives CASSLLSGATGELFF. This chain joins TRBV7-3 and TRBJ2-2, with D possibly TRBD2 on 5 matching bases. The CDR3 loop spans 15 amino acids. Looked up from germline, CDR1 is SGHTA and CDR2 is FQGTGA. V lost 2 bases, J lost 5 bases, and 12 bases lay in between.

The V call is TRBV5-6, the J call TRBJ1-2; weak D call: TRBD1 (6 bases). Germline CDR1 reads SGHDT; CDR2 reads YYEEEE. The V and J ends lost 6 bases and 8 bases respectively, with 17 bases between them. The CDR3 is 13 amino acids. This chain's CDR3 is CASNLNRVPGYTF. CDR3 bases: TGTGCCAGCAACTTAAACAGGGTGCCGGGCTACACCTTC.

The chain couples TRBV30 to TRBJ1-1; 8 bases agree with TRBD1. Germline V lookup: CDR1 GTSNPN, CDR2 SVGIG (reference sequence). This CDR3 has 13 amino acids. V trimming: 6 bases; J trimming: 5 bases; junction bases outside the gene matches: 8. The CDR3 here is CACTQGAGTEAFF. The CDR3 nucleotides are TGTGCCTGCACCCAGGGGGCCGGAACTGAAGCTTTCTTT. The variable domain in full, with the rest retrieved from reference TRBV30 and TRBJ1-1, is SQTIHQWPATLVQPVGSPLSLECTVEGTSNPNLYWYRQAAGRGLQLLFYSVGIGQISSEVPQNLSASRPQDRQFILSSKKLLLSDSGFYLCACTQGAGTEAFFGQGTRLTVV.

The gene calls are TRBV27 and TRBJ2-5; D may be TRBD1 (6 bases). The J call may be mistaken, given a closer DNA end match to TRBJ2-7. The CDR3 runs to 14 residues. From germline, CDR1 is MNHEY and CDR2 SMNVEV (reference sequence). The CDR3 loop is CASSLRDTDYEQYF. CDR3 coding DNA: TGTGCCAGCAGTCTCCGGGACACAGACTACGAGCAGTACTTC.

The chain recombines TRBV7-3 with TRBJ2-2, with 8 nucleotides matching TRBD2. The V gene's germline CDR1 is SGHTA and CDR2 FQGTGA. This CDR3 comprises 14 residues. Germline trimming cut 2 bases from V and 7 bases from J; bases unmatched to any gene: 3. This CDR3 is CASSLGTRSGELFF. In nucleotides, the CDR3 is TGTGCCAGCAGCTTAGGGACTAGGAGCGGGGAGCTGTTTTTT.